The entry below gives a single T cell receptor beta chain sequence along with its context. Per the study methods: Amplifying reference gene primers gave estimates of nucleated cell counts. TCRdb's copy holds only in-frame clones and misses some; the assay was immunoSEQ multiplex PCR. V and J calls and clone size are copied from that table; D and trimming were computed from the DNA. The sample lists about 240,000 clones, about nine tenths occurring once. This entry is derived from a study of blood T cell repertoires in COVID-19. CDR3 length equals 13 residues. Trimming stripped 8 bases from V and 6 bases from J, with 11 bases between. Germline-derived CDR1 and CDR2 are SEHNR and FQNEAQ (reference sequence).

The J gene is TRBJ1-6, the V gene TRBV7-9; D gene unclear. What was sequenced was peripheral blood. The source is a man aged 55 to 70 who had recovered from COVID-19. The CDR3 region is CASGERGNSPLHF. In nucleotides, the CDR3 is TGTGCCAGCGGAGAACGGGGTAATTCACCCCTCCACTTT.